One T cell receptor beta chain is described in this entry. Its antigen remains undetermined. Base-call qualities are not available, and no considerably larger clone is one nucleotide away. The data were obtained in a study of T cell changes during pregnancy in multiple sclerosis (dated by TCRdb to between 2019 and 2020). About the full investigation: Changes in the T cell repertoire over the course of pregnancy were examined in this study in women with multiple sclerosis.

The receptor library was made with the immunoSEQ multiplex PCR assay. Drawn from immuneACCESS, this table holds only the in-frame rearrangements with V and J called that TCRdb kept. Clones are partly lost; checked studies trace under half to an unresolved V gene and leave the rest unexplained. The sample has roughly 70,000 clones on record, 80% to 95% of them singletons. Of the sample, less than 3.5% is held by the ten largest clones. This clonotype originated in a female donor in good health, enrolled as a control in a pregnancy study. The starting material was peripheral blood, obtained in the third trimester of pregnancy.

For the CDR3, the sequence is CASSLRGGRQPQHF. The nucleotide sequence reads as follows: TGTGCCAGCAGTTTGAGGGGGGGCCGACAGCCCCAGCATTTT. Recombination joined TRBV28 with TRBJ1-5; TRBD1 is a weak D gene call, 6 bases matching. The germline V gene specifies MDHEN as CDR1 and SYDVKM as CDR2. Deletion took 3 bases off V and 7 bases off J, with a span of 13 bases between the germline ends. Counted from cysteine to phenylalanine, this CDR3 has 14 amino acids. Only the CDR3 region is kept as DNA, spanning 42 bases read in frame from base 1.